What follows are 17 T cell receptor beta chains derived from one specimen sequenced in a study of blood T cell repertoires in COVID-19. TCRdb's copy holds only in-frame clones and misses some; the assay was immunoSEQ multiplex PCR. In the table there are nearly 200,000 clones, approximately 84% of which are singletons. The sequencing sample was made of peripheral blood. All receptors derive from a woman in her seventies with active or convalescent COVID-19.

V and J are TRBV10-3 and TRBJ1-1, with D tentatively TRBD1 (5 bases). CDR3 length: 16 amino acids. Trimming cost V 2 bases and J 5 bases, with 18 bases left between them. From germline, CDR1 is ENHRY and CDR2 SYGVKD. The DNA for the CDR3 is TGTGCCATCAGTGAGGGTCGGAGGGGAGAAGGAACTGAAGCTTTCTTT. The encoded protein is CAISEGRRGEGTEAFF.

This clone was seen a single time. The V call is TRBV6-5, the J call TRBJ1-2, with D maybe TRBD1 (5 bases). The CDR3 is 13 residues long. CDR1 MNHEY and CDR2 SVGAGI come from the germline V gene. V lost 3 bases and J 7 bases, leaving 12 bases between the germline ends. The CDR3 reads CASSYPGGIGYTF. DNA of the CDR3: TGTGCCAGCAGTTATCCGGGGGGGATTGGCTACACCTTC.

This rearrangement joins TRBV7-9 to TRBJ2-7; TRBD2 matches at 8 bases. Looked up from germline, CDR1 is SEHNR and CDR2 is FQNEAQ (reference sequence). The CDR3 has 15 residues. After removal of 5 bases from V and 5 bases from J, the junction contained 11 bases not matched to a gene. As DNA, the CDR3 is TGTGCCAGCAGCCAATCGGGAGGGGTAGCGGACGAGCAGTACTTC. Translated: CASSQSGGVADEQYF.

J is TRBJ1-2 and V is TRBV7-9, with D unclear. Germline values: CDR1 SEHNR, CDR2 FQNEAQ (reference sequence). The CDR3 is made up of 12 amino acids. The CDR3 nucleotides read TGTTCGGTCTCTGGGCAGGCCTATGGCTACACCTTC. It specifies CSVSGQAYGYTF.

This chain links TRBV19 with TRBJ1-2; perhaps TRBD1 as D (5 bases). The CDR3 has 12 amino acids. V was cut by 9 bases and J by 6 bases, with 14 bases left in between. Germline V gives CDR1 LNHDA, CDR2 SQIVND (reference sequence). The CDR3 DNA reads TGTGCCAGCGCGGGGCGGTTCGATGGCTACACCTTC. The encoded protein is CASAGRFDGYTF. Looking up the rest from reference TRBV19 and TRBJ1-2 gives the full variable domain: DGGITQSPKYLFRKEGQNVTLSCEQNLNHDAMYWYRQDPGQGLRLIYYSQIVNDFQKGDIAEGYSVSREKKESFPLTVTSAQKNPTAFYLCASAGRFDGYTFGSGTRLTVV.

The V gene is TRBV5-1, the J gene TRBJ2-1; perhaps TRBD1 as D (5 bases). Deletions cut 4 bases from V and 10 bases from J, with 21 bases between. Germline CDR1 and CDR2: SGHRS and YFSETQ. The CDR3 totals 15 residues. The CDR3 loop reads CASSQVKGRAGEQFF. The CDR3 nucleotides read TGCGCCAGCAGCCAGGTCAAGGGTCGAGCAGGGGAGCAGTTCTTC.

This rearrangement joins TRBV27 to TRBJ1-4; 7 bases match TRBD1. This CDR3 contains 15 residues. Trimming took 5 bases from V and 2 from J; bases not matched to a gene: 5. CDR1 is MNHEY and CDR2 is SMNVEV in the germline V gene (reference sequence). CDR3 nucleotide sequence: TGTGCCAGCAGTAGAAACAGGGGCACTAATGAAAAACTGTTTTTT. Translating gives CASSRNRGTNEKLFF. The variable domain in full, with the rest retrieved from reference TRBV27 and TRBJ1-4, is EAQVTQNPRYLITVTGKKLTVTCSQNMNHEYMSWYRQDPGLGLRQIYYSMNVEVTDKGDVPEGYKVSRKEKRNFPLILESPSPNQTSLYFCASSRNRGTNEKLFFGSGTQLSVL.

The chain combines TRBV5-4 with TRBJ2-1; 14 bases fit TRBD2. V dropped 5 bases and J dropped 7; count of bases not matched to a gene: 2. Looked up from germline, CDR1 is SGHNT and CDR2 is YYREEE (reference sequence). The CDR3 runs to 14 residues. CDR3 bases: TGTGCCAGCAGGCGGACTAGCGGGAGGAATGAGCAGTTCTTC. It yields the protein CASRRTSGRNEQFF.

The rearrangement links TRBV28 to TRBJ2-7, with D possibly being TRBD2 (5 bases). This CDR3 has 10 residues. From germline, CDR1 is MDHEN and CDR2 SYDVKM. V was pared by 9 bases and J by 4 bases, with 7 bases between. The CDR3 DNA follows: TGTGCCAGTCGGGGTTACGAGCAGTACTTC. Protein sequence: CASRGYEQYF.

The chain uses TRBV6-5 and TRBJ2-3, with D unclear. V lost 1 base to trimming and J lost 2 bases, with 4 bases between them. The CDR3 has 13 amino acids. CDR1 MNHEY and CDR2 SVGAGI come from the germline V gene. The CDR3 spells CASSYLYTDTQYF. The CDR3, as DNA: TGTGCCAGCAGTTACTTGTACACAGATACGCAGTATTTT.

The chain has TRBV19 and TRBJ1-2; 8 bases are a match to TRBD1. The CDR3 contains 16 residues. CDR1 is LNHDA and CDR2 is SQIVND in the germline V gene (reference sequence). Germline trimming cut 3 bases from V and 7 bases from J; bases unmatched to any gene: 13. The CDR3 loop is CASSMKTGALTGGYTF. As DNA, the CDR3 is TGTGCCAGTAGTATGAAGACAGGGGCCCTGACGGGTGGCTACACCTTC.

The V call is TRBV9, the J call TRBJ2-3; 7 bases map to TRBD1. Trimming took 3 bases from V and 3 from J; bases not matched to a gene: 10. CDR3 length: 16 residues. Germline CDR1 and CDR2: SGDLS and YYNGEE. CDR3 bases: TGTGCCAGCAGCGCAGACAGGGCGCCTCCGACAGATACGCAGTATTTT. The encoded protein is CASSADRAPPTDTQYF. The complete variable domain, with remaining parts taken from reference TRBV9 and TRBJ2-3, reads DSGVTQTPKHLITATGQRVTLRCSPRSGDLSVYWYQQSLDQGLQFLIQYYNGEERAKGNILERFSAQQFPDLHSELNLSSLELGDSALYFCASSADRAPPTDTQYFGPGTRLTVL.

The gene calls are TRBV7-3 and TRBJ2-1; 9 nucleotides align to TRBD2. V lost 1 base to trimming and J lost 8 bases; unmatched junction nucleotides: 9. Germline CDR1 and CDR2: SGHTA and FQGTGA. This CDR3 has 16 residues. CDR3 bases: TGTGCCAGCAGCTTAATGGCTAGCGGGACGGCCCATGAGCAGTTCTTC. As protein: CASSLMASGTAHEQFF. Complete variable domain (other parts from reference TRBV7-3 and TRBJ2-1): GAGVSQTPSNKVTEKGKYVELRCDPISGHTALYWYRQSLGQGPEFLIYFQGTGAADDSGLPNDRFFAVRPEGSVSTLKIQRTERGDSAVYLCASSLMASGTAHEQFFGPGTRLTVL.

The V and J genes are TRBV25-1 and TRBJ1-1, with 9 bases aligning to TRBD1. This CDR3 has 15 amino acids. CDR1 and CDR2 from the germline V gene are MGHDK and SYGVNS. The trim removed 3 bases at V and 1 base at J, leaving 3 bases unmatched. This chain's CDR3 is CASSEWDRANTEAFF. The CDR3 DNA sequence: TGTGCCAGCAGTGAGTGGGACAGGGCGAACACTGAAGCTTTCTTT. Drawing the rest from reference TRBV25-1 and TRBJ1-1, the complete variable domain is EADIYQTPRYLVIGTGKKITLECSQTMGHDKMYWYQQDPGMELHLIHYSYGVNSTEKGDLSSESTVSRIRTEHFPLTLESARPSHTSQYLCASSEWDRANTEAFFGQGTRLTVV.

For this clone: Other DNA sequences in the sample encode the same CDR3. J is TRBJ2-1 and V is TRBV9; a possible D gene is TRBD2 (5 bases). Trimming took 0 bases from V and 2 from J, leaving 9 bases between them. Per germline, CDR1 SGDLS and CDR2 YYNGEE. The CDR3 extends over 15 amino acids. CDR3 DNA: TGTGCCAGCAGCGTAGGGCTAGCAGCCTACAATGAGCAGTTCTTC. Residues: CASSVGLAAYNEQFF.

The V call is TRBV28, the J call TRBJ1-2; TRBD1 agrees at 7 bases. V lost 4 bases, J lost 4 bases, and 3 bases stayed unmatched. The CDR3 has 13 residues. Germline CDR1 and CDR2: MDHEN and SYDVKM. CDR3 loop: CASSSTGPYGYTF. The CDR3 DNA sequence: TGTGCCAGCAGTTCGACAGGGCCCTATGGCTACACCTTC.

The rearrangement joins TRBV5-1 to TRBJ2-7, with 11 bases identical to TRBD2. The germline V gene has CDR1 SGHRS and CDR2 YFSETQ. This CDR3 spans 18 amino acids. After removal of 4 bases from V and 3 bases from J, the junction contained 15 bases not matched to a gene. CDR3 sequence: CASSRSIPGLAANYEQYF. CDR3 sequence (DNA): TGCGCCAGCAGCCGTTCCATACCGGGACTAGCGGCCAACTACGAGCAGTACTTC.